A selection of T cell receptor beta chains follows, all from one sample in a study of CD8+ T cells in alopecia areata. Assay used: immunoSEQ multiplex PCR; TCRdb lists only in-frame clones, some missing. The sample yields around 180,000 clones, around 64% seen once. Specimen: CD4+ T cells sorted from blood, collected at approximately week 49, from a patient treated with tofacitinib. These receptors all come from a human donor with alopecia areata. Both conserved end residues are part of each CDR3. The D gene is left open where the match is weak. A row's size may be missing; if present it is once, few, many or a size class.

abundance	v_gene	j_gene	len	d_gene	CDR3nt	CDR3aa
-	TRBV7-2	TRBJ1-5	12	-	TGTGCCAGCAGCTCTCAGGGGCAGCCCCAGCATTTT	CASSSQGQPQHF
-	TRBV9	TRBJ2-7	14	TRBD2	TGTGCCAGCAGCATCAGGACTAGCGGGGGCGAGCAGTACTTC	CASSIRTSGGEQYF
-	TRBV29-1	TRBJ2-4	15	-	TGCAGCGTTGAATGGGTCGGGAGACCCAAAAACATTCAGTACTTC	CSVEWVGRPKNIQYF
-	TRBV30	TRBJ1-2	12	TRBD1	TGTGCCCAGGGACAGGGCGGCTATGGCTACACCTTC	CAQGQGGYGYTF
-	TRBV29-1	TRBJ1-4	15	-	TGCAGCGTGTACAGCCGGACGGGGGCAGGTGAAAAACTGTTTTTT	CSVYSRTGAGEKLFF
-	TRBV4-3	TRBJ2-3	16	TRBD2	TGCGCCAGCAGCCAAGGTCTGGCTAGCGGCGGTGATACGCAGTATTTT	CASSQGLASGGDTQYF
-	TRBV29-1	TRBJ2-3	12	-	TGCAGCGTTGTATGGGCAGAAGATACGCAGTATTTT	CSVVWAEDTQYF
-	TRBV27	TRBJ2-6	13	-	TGTGCCAGCAGCCAGATTGGGGCCAACGTCCTGACTTTC	CASSQIGANVLTF
-	TRBV25-1	TRBJ1-1	13	-	TGTGCCAGCAGTGAAATGGGGAGGACTGAAGCTTTCTTT	CASSEMGRTEAFF
-	TRBV4-3	TRBJ1-2	14	TRBD1	TGCGCCAGCAGCCAAGAAGTAACAGGGGCTGGCTACACCTTC	CASSQEVTGAGYTF
-	TRBV30	TRBJ2-5	13	-	TGTGCCTTCACTCCCGGGACCGAAGAGACCCAGTACTTC	CAFTPGTEETQYF
-	TRBV27	TRBJ1-3	13	-	TGTGCCAGCAGTCCCGCTACTGGAAACACCATATATTTT	CASSPATGNTIYF
-	TRBV7-2	TRBJ2-7	14	TRBD1	TGTGCCAGCAGCTCCTGGACAGGGGGCACCGAGCAGTACTTC	CASSSWTGGTEQYF
-	TRBV19	TRBJ1-5	15	-	TGTGCCACCACCGGGACACCCGTGGGCAATCAGCCCCAGCATTTT	CATTGTPVGNQPQHF
-	TRBV27	TRBJ1-1	12	TRBD1	TGTGCCAGCAGACAGGGGCGGACTGAAGCTTTCTTT	CASRQGRTEAFF
-	TRBV5-1	TRBJ2-7	14	TRBD1	TGCGCCAGCAGCTCGGGACAGGCCACCTACGAGCAGTACTTC	CASSSGQATYEQYF
-	TRBV2	TRBJ2-6	12	-	TGTGCCAGCAGCGCTGGGGCCAACGTCCTGACTTTC	CASSAGANVLTF
once	TRBV29-1	TRBJ1-5	13	-	TGCAGCGCACAGGAGAATAGCAATCAGCCCCAGCATTTT	CSAQENSNQPQHF
many	TRBV7-2	TRBJ1-4	13	TRBD1	TGTGCCAGCAGGGGACAGAGTAATGAAAAACTGTTTTTT	CASRGQSNEKLFF
-	TRBV11-2	TRBJ2-7	14	-	TGTGCCAGTGGGGGGACAGTCACTTTGTACGAGCAGTACTTC	CASGGTVTLYEQYF